The rows below give T cell receptor beta chains drawn from one sample of a study of shared clonotypes between healthy human individuals. Clones were sequenced by immunoSEQ multiplex PCR, and TCRdb holds only the in-frame ones, with some missing. The table has nearly 2 million clones, roughly 95% seen once. Sequenced material: naive CD8+ T cells sorted from blood. These receptors were collected from a man aged 18 to 30 in good health. CDR3s include the opening cysteine and the closing phenylalanine or tryptophan. Each record gives: D gene, clone size, CDR3 length, V gene, J gene, CDR3 DNA, CDR3 protein. The D gene is left open where the match is weak. Size is omitted from some rows. Given values are once, few, many or a class for expanded clones.

.	.	13	TRBV9	TRBJ2-7	TGTGCCAGCTCGCCTGGACAAACCTACGAGCAGTACTTC	CASSPGQTYEQYF
.	.	14	TRBV6-5	TRBJ2-5	TGTGCCAGCAGCCCCATGGGACCCCAAGAGACCCAGTACTTC	CASSPMGPQETQYF
.	.	12	TRBV5-4	TRBJ2-7	TGTGCCAGCAGCTTCGTGGGGTACGAGCAGTACTTC	CASSFVGYEQYF
.	.	16	TRBV7-6	TRBJ2-7	TGTGCCAGCAGCTCTTGGGAACAGGGCCCCACCTACGAGCAGTACTTC	CASSSWEQGPTYEQYF
.	.	12	TRBV30	TRBJ2-3	TGTGCCTGGAGTTCGGGTCCAGATACGCAGTATTTT	CAWSSGPDTQYF
.	.	17	TRBV4-1	TRBJ1-3	TGCGCCAGCAGCCAAGATCTTGGGGTCCGCTCTGGAAACACCATATATTTT	CASSQDLGVRSGNTIYF
.	.	15	TRBV7-8	TRBJ2-3	TGTGCCAGCAGCTTAAAGGAGACCTCCACAGATACGCAGTATTTT	CASSLKETSTDTQYF
.	.	13	TRBV11-2	TRBJ1-1	TGTGCCAGCAGCTTATGGGTGAACACTGAAGCTTTCTTT	CASSLWVNTEAFF
.	.	13	TRBV30	TRBJ2-7	TGTGCCTGGAGTGGCAGTAGCTCCTACGAGCAGTACTTC	CAWSGSSSYEQYF
TRBD1	.	12	TRBV5-6	TRBJ1-2	TGTGCCAGCAGCCCGACAGGGTCTGGCTACACCTTC	CASSPTGSGYTF
TRBD1	.	18	TRBV4-2	TRBJ1-6	TGTGCCAGCAGCCAAGTTGAGGGACAGGGCTCCTATAATTCACCCCTCCACTTT	CASSQVEGQGSYNSPLHF
TRBD2	.	16	TRBV9	TRBJ2-1	TGTGCCAGCAGCCCCCGACTAGCGGGGGGGTTAAATGAGCAGTTCTTC	CASSPRLAGGLNEQFF
.	.	15	TRBV27	TRBJ2-7	TGTGCCAGCAGTCCCGCAGACGTCGCAGGGCTCGAGCAGTACTTC	CASSPADVAGLEQYF
.	.	12	TRBV6-1	TRBJ1-1	TGTGCCAGCAACCCAGGTTGGACTGAAGCTTTCTTT	CASNPGWTEAFF
.	few	12	TRBV11-2	TRBJ1-6	TGTGCCAGCAGCCCGTATAATTCACCCCTCCACTTT	CASSPYNSPLHF
TRBD1	once	16	TRBV7-9	TRBJ2-2	TGTGCCAGCAGCCGGACCGGGACAGCGAACACCGGGGAGCTGTTTTTT	CASSRTGTANTGELFF
.	.	14	TRBV10-3	TRBJ2-1	TGTGCCATGGGACAAGGGAGCTCCTACAATGAGCAGTTCTTC	CAMGQGSSYNEQFF
TRBD1	.	14	TRBV10-2	TRBJ2-7	TGCGCCAGCAGTGTGGCAGGGGGTGACGGCGAGCAGTACTTC	CASSVAGGDGEQYF
.	.	14	TRBV2	TRBJ2-1	TGTGCCAGCAGTGAACTAGCTTTAGACAATGAGCAGTTCTTC	CASSELALDNEQFF
.	.	14	TRBV19	TRBJ1-5	TGTGCCAGTAGTATCTCGGGGGTGGGCCAGCCCCAGCATTTT	CASSISGVGQPQHF
TRBD2	.	17	TRBV7-6	TRBJ2-2	TGTGCCAGCAGCTCGACTAGCGGGGGGGCCTACACCGGGGAGCTGTTTTTT	CASSSTSGGAYTGELFF
TRBD1	.	15	TRBV19	TRBJ1-2	TGTGCCAGTAGCCCCTACACAGGGGTCCCCTATGGCTACACCTTC	CASSPYTGVPYGYTF
.	.	15	TRBV10-1	TRBJ2-3	TGCGCCAGCAGTGAACAACGGGACCCGGCGGATACGCAGTATTTT	CASSEQRDPADTQYF
TRBD2	.	16	TRBV7-2	TRBJ2-7	TGTGCCAGCAGCTCATCACTAGCGGGGGTATCTACCGAGCAGTACTTC	CASSSSLAGVSTEQYF
.	.	16	TRBV28	TRBJ2-7	TGTGCCAGCAGTTTAGACCCTACAGGGGAGGCCTACGAGCAGTACTTC	CASSLDPTGEAYEQYF
.	.	14	TRBV15	TRBJ2-7	TGTGCCACCAGCAGAGCTGGGACAATCTACGAGCAGTACTTC	CATSRAGTIYEQYF
.	.	14	TRBV11-2	TRBJ2-7	TGTGCCAGCAGCTTAGTGAAGGGGAACTACGAGCAGTACTTC	CASSLVKGNYEQYF
TRBD2	.	13	TRBV7-6	TRBJ2-5	TGTGCCAGCAACTGGGGGGAGGGAGAGACCCAGTACTTC	CASNWGEGETQYF
.	.	15	TRBV9	TRBJ1-2	TGTGCCAGCAGCGGGGTAGGGGCCTCTAACTATGGCTACACCTTC	CASSGVGASNYGYTF
.	.	15	TRBV6-5	TRBJ2-1	TGTGCCAGCAGGCTTGTGTCAGGGCCCTACAATGAGCAGTTCTTC	CASRLVSGPYNEQFF
.	.	16	TRBV5-4	TRBJ1-6	TGTGCCAGCAGCTTGGGTGGACAAGGGTTGGGTTCACCCCTCCACTTT	CASSLGGQGLGSPLHF
.	.	15	TRBV7-9	TRBJ2-1	TGTGCCAGCAGTTTAGACGGGGCAGGGGAGAGTGAGCAGTTCTTC	CASSLDGAGESEQFF
TRBD2	.	16	TRBV30	TRBJ2-1	TGTGCCTGGAGTGATGGAGCGGGAGGACCAAACAATGAGCAGTTCTTC	CAWSDGAGGPNNEQFF
TRBD1	.	12	TRBV6-5	TRBJ1-1	TGTGCCAGCAGGACAGGGACTGTTGAAGCTTTCTTT	CASRTGTVEAFF
TRBD2	.	16	TRBV6-1	TRBJ2-7	TGTGCCAGCAGTGAAACCGGACTAGCGGGAAACTTCGAGCAGTACTTC	CASSETGLAGNFEQYF
.	.	13	TRBV6-6	TRBJ2-7	TGTGCCAGCAGTCCCGTCCCCGACCTCGAGCAGTACTTC	CASSPVPDLEQYF
.	.	14	TRBV28	TRBJ2-1	TGTGCCAGCTTTACTGCCGGGGGTAAAAATGAGCAGTTCTTC	CASFTAGGKNEQFF
.	.	15	TRBV28	TRBJ2-2	TGTGCCAGCAGTTTTACTGCTGCGAACACCGGGGAGCTGTTTTTT	CASSFTAANTGELFF
.	once	15	TRBV7-8	TRBJ1-5	TGTGCCAGCAGCTTGGCAGGGGAGGGGAATCAGCCCCAGCATTTT	CASSLAGEGNQPQHF
.	.	14	TRBV6-1	TRBJ1-6	TGTGCCATGGCGGGGGCTCCATATAATTCACCCCTCCACTTT	CAMAGAPYNSPLHF
.	.	12	TRBV6-6	TRBJ2-2	TGTGCCAGCAGTTACTGGGGCGGGGAGCTGTTTTTT	CASSYWGGELFF
.	.	13	TRBV5-1	TRBJ2-7	TGCGCCAGCAGCCCTCGGATCGAGGGCGAGCAGTACTTC	CASSPRIEGEQYF
.	.	12	TRBV6-6	TRBJ2-3	TGTGCCAGCAGTTTTGTTTCAGATACGCAGTATTTT	CASSFVSDTQYF
.	few	13	TRBV2	TRBJ1-1	TGTGCCAGCAGTGAGAGGGGCGGCACTGAAGCTTTCTTT	CASSERGGTEAFF
TRBD1	few	13	TRBV28	TRBJ1-5	TGTGCCAGCAGTCCCACAGGGGGTCAGCCCCAGCATTTT	CASSPTGGQPQHF
.	.	15	TRBV10-3	TRBJ2-1	TGTGCCATCAGTGAGGTTCTGACGGGAAACAATGAGCAGTTCTTC	CAISEVLTGNNEQFF
.	.	17	TRBV7-6	TRBJ2-4	TGTGCCAGCAGCTTAGACGTGGGGGTAGCGGCCAAAAACATTCAGTACTTC	CASSLDVGVAAKNIQYF
TRBD2	.	17	TRBV6-1	TRBJ2-7	TGTGCCAGCAGTGAAGTTGATTCGGGACTAGCGGACTACGAGCAGTACTTC	CASSEVDSGLADYEQYF
TRBD1	.	15	TRBV4-1	TRBJ1-2	TGCGCCAGCAGCCAAGACAGGGGGCCGGGATATGGCTACACCTTC	CASSQDRGPGYGYTF
.	.	12	TRBV25-1	TRBJ2-7	TGTGCCAGCGCGGATCAGGGTTACGAGCAGTACTTC	CASADQGYEQYF
TRBD1	.	15	TRBV15	TRBJ2-7	TGTGCCACCAGCCCTCGGACAGGGGGGTGGGACGAGCAGTACTTC	CATSPRTGGWDEQYF
.	.	14	TRBV19	TRBJ1-2	TGTGCCAGTAGTATAGTTGCAGCAAACTATGGCTACACCTTC	CASSIVAANYGYTF
.	once	13	TRBV7-9	TRBJ2-5	TGTGCCAGCAGCTCGTTCCTAACCGGGGACAACTACTTC	CASSSFLTGDNYF
TRBD1	.	13	TRBV30	TRBJ2-7	TGTGCCTCCGGACAGGCGCTCTCCTACGAGCAGTACTTC	CASGQALSYEQYF
.	.	15	TRBV7-9	TRBJ2-7	TGTGCCAGCAGCCCCCGGGGCATTTCGGTCTACGAGCAGTACTTC	CASSPRGISVYEQYF
.	.	16	TRBV11-2	TRBJ2-1	TGTGCCAGCAGCCGGGATTTTGGGGGTTCGCTTGGTGAGCAGTTCTTC	CASSRDFGGSLGEQFF
.	.	15	TRBV7-6	TRBJ2-7	TGTGCCAGCAGCTTAGCAGGGACCCCGGGGCGGGAGCAGTACTTC	CASSLAGTPGREQYF
TRBD1	.	15	TRBV18	TRBJ2-7	TGTGCCAGCTCGCACCCAGTGACAGGGGGCGACGAGCAGTACTTC	CASSHPVTGGDEQYF